Listed below are T cell receptor beta chains from one sample, sequenced in a study of vaccination effects on CD4 cells after COVID-19. No cognate antigen is known for these TCRs. Using immunoSEQ multiplex PCR, the repertoire was profiled, and TCRdb retains in-frame clones only, with some absent. The sample shows about 59,000 clones, around 78% of them seen only once. The sample was CD4+ T cells from PBMCs cultured with HCoV-OC43 spike peptides, taken after COVID-19 vaccination. All receptors derive from a human donor who received a COVID-19 vaccine. Both conserved end residues are part of each CDR3. D genes are given only for firm matches. Clone size, where shown, is once, few, many, or a class for clones that have expanded.

clone_size: -
d_call: TRBD2
v_call: TRBV10-2
j_call: TRBJ2-1
cdr3_nt: TGCGCCAGCACCCGAACGGGGGGGACTAGCGGTAACAATGAGCAGTTCTTC
cdr3_aa: CASTRTGGTSGNNEQFF

clone_size: -
d_call: -
v_call: TRBV2
j_call: TRBJ1-4
cdr3_nt: TGTGCCAGCAGTGAAGGGACTGTCGCTAATGAAAAACTGTTTTTT
cdr3_aa: CASSEGTVANEKLFF

clone_size: -
d_call: -
v_call: TRBV3-1/TRBV3-2
j_call: TRBJ1-3
cdr3_nt: TGTGCCAGCCAGGGGAGCTCTGGAAACACCATATATTTT
cdr3_aa: CASQGSSGNTIYF

clone_size: -
d_call: -
v_call: TRBV15
j_call: TRBJ2-1
cdr3_nt: TGTGCCACCAGCAGGGTTGGAAGTAGGAATGAGCAGTTCTTC
cdr3_aa: CATSRVGSRNEQFF

clone_size: -
d_call: -
v_call: TRBV11-3
j_call: TRBJ2-3
cdr3_nt: TGTGCCAGCAGCTTAGGGCAGCCTAACGGGGCAGATACGCAGTATTTT
cdr3_aa: CASSLGQPNGADTQYF

clone_size: -
d_call: TRBD2
v_call: TRBV6-6
j_call: TRBJ2-1
cdr3_nt: TGTGCCACAAGACTAGCGGGGGTCACTGAGCAGTTCTTC
cdr3_aa: CATRLAGVTEQFF

clone_size: few
d_call: -
v_call: TRBV18
j_call: TRBJ2-3
cdr3_nt: TGTGCCAGCTCACCCGGGCCTGTCGGCACAGATACGCAGTATTTT
cdr3_aa: CASSPGPVGTDTQYF

clone_size: -
d_call: -
v_call: TRBV12-3/TRBV12-4
j_call: TRBJ2-2
cdr3_nt: TGTGCCAGCAAACTGGAGGAGGGGGGCGGGCTGTTTTTT
cdr3_aa: CASKLEEGGGLFF

clone_size: -
d_call: -
v_call: TRBV30
j_call: TRBJ2-5
cdr3_nt: TGTGCCTGGAGTGCGTTCAACAGGGAGACCCAGTACTTC
cdr3_aa: CAWSAFNRETQYF

clone_size: -
d_call: -
v_call: TRBV2
j_call: TRBJ1-5
cdr3_nt: TGTGCCAGCAGTGAAAACGGGGGGTTGGAGCCCCAGCATTTT
cdr3_aa: CASSENGGLEPQHF

clone_size: -
d_call: TRBD1
v_call: TRBV6-4
j_call: TRBJ1-1
cdr3_nt: TGTGCCAGCAGTGACCAGGGGGACACTGAAGCTTTCTTT
cdr3_aa: CASSDQGDTEAFF

clone_size: -
d_call: -
v_call: TRBV11-1
j_call: TRBJ2-2
cdr3_nt: TGTGCCAGCAGCTTAAGGGGACTGAATTCCGGGGAGCTGTTTTTT
cdr3_aa: CASSLRGLNSGELFF

clone_size: -
d_call: -
v_call: TRBV2
j_call: TRBJ1-2
cdr3_nt: TGTGCCAGCAGTTACAGTCTGGAGGGCTACACCTTC
cdr3_aa: CASSYSLEGYTF

clone_size: -
d_call: -
v_call: TRBV6-4
j_call: TRBJ2-5
cdr3_nt: TGTGCCAGCAGTGGAGAGACGGGAGAGACCCAGTACTTC
cdr3_aa: CASSGETGETQYF

clone_size: -
d_call: -
v_call: TRBV7-2
j_call: TRBJ1-5
cdr3_nt: TGTGCCAGCAGCCAACCGGTAGGGCGAGGGAATCAGCCCCAGCATTTT
cdr3_aa: CASSQPVGRGNQPQHF

clone_size: -
d_call: -
v_call: TRBV30
j_call: TRBJ2-2
cdr3_nt: TGTGCCTGGAGATCGGGGGCTAGCACCGGGGAGCTGTTTTTT
cdr3_aa: CAWRSGASTGELFF

clone_size: -
d_call: -
v_call: TRBV7-3
j_call: TRBJ2-2
cdr3_nt: TGTGCCAGCAGCCTAACCCGGGTCATGAACACCGGGGAGCTGTTTTTT
cdr3_aa: CASSLTRVMNTGELFF

clone_size: -
d_call: -
v_call: TRBV28
j_call: TRBJ1-1
cdr3_nt: TGTGCCAGCAGTTTCGGGACTCCCCTTGAAGCTTTCTTT
cdr3_aa: CASSFGTPLEAFF

clone_size: -
d_call: TRBD1
v_call: TRBV6-1
j_call: TRBJ1-3
cdr3_nt: TGTGCCAGCAGTGATGCCGGGACAGGCTGGTACACCATATATTTT
cdr3_aa: CASSDAGTGWYTIYF

clone_size: -
d_call: TRBD1
v_call: TRBV9
j_call: TRBJ1-2
cdr3_nt: TGTGCCAGCAGCTTAGGGACAGCCCCCTATGGCTACACCTTC
cdr3_aa: CASSLGTAPYGYTF

clone_size: -
d_call: TRBD1
v_call: TRBV18
j_call: TRBJ2-3
cdr3_nt: TGTGCCAGCTCACCACGGGGGACAGGGCCGGGTACAGATACGCAGTATTTT
cdr3_aa: CASSPRGTGPGTDTQYF

clone_size: -
d_call: -
v_call: TRBV7-9
j_call: TRBJ2-5
cdr3_nt: TGTGCCAGCAGCTTAAGGGCTCAAGAGACCCAGTACTTC
cdr3_aa: CASSLRAQETQYF

clone_size: -
d_call: -
v_call: TRBV4-1
j_call: TRBJ1-4
cdr3_nt: TGCGCCAGCAGGGAGGGAACGACTAATGAAAAACTGTTTTTT
cdr3_aa: CASREGTTNEKLFF

clone_size: -
d_call: -
v_call: TRBV7-2
j_call: TRBJ2-3
cdr3_nt: TGTGCCAGCAGCCGGTCGCTAGCTTCCGATACGCAGTATTTT
cdr3_aa: CASSRSLASDTQYF

clone_size: medium-sized
d_call: -
v_call: TRBV28
j_call: TRBJ1-5
cdr3_nt: TGTGCCAGCAGTACCCAGGGAATGGGCAATCAGCCCCAGCATTTT
cdr3_aa: CASSTQGMGNQPQHF

clone_size: -
d_call: TRBD1
v_call: TRBV5-1
j_call: TRBJ1-3
cdr3_nt: TGCGCCAGCCGAATCGGGCAGGGGGCTTCTGGAAACACCATATATTTT
cdr3_aa: CASRIGQGASGNTIYF